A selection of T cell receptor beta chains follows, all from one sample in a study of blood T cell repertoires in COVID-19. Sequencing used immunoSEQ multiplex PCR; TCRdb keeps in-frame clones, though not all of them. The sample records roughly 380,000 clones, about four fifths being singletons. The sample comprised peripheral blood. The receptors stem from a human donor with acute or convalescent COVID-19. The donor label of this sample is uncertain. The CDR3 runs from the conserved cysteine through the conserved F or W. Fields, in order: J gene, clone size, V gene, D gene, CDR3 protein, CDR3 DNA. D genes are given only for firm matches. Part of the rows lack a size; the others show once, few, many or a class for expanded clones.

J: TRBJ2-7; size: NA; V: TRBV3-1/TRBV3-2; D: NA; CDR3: CASSQLQRGYEQYF; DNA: TGTGCCAGCAGCCAATTACAACGGGGCTACGAGCAGTACTTC
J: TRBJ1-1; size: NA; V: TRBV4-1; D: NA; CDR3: CASSQVGGPSEAFF; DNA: TGCGCCAGCAGCCAAGTGGGGGGTCCCTCTGAAGCTTTCTTT
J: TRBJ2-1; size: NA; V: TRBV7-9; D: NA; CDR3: CASSIPRGSHNEQFF; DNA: TGTGCCAGCAGCATTCCCCGAGGGTCACACAATGAGCAGTTCTTC
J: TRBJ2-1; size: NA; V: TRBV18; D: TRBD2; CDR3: CASSPGTSGAPSYNEQFF; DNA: TGTGCCAGCTCACCAGGGACTAGCGGGGCTCCTTCCTACAATGAGCAGTTCTTC
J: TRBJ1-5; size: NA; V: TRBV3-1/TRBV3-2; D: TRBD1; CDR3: CASSQKKQGRNPPQHF; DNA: TGTGCCAGCAGCCAAAAGAAACAGGGGAGGAATCCGCCCCAGCATTTT
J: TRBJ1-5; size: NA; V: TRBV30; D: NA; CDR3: CAWSSVGGQPQHF; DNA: TGTGCCTGGAGTTCGGTAGGAGGTCAGCCCCAGCATTTT
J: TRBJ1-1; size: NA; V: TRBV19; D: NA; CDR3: CASSIGVGAPTEAFF; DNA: TGTGCCAGTAGTATAGGTGTGGGGGCGCCCACTGAAGCTTTCTTT
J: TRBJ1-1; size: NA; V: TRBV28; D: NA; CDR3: CASSSTTEAFF; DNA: TGTGCCAGCAGTTCCACAACTGAAGCTTTCTTT
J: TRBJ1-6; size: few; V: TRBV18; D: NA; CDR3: CASSRAGDANSPLHF; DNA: TGTGCCAGCTCACGGGCGGGGGATGCCAATTCACCCCTCCACTTT
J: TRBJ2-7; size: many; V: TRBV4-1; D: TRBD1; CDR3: CASSQLPTGDYEQYF; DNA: TGCGCCAGCAGCCAACTTCCGACAGGGGACTACGAGCAGTACTTC
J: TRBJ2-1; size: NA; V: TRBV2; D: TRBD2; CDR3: CASRVRRGGREQFF; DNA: TGTGCCAGCAGAGTTAGGCGGGGGGGCCGTGAGCAGTTCTTC
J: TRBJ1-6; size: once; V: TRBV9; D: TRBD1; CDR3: CASSFEIPGTGRSPLHF; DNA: TGTGCCAGCAGCTTCGAGATACCCGGGACAGGCCGGTCACCCCTCCACTTT
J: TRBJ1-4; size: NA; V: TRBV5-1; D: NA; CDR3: CASSFGEKGEKLFF; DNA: TGCGCCAGCAGCTTCGGGGAGAAAGGTGAAAAACTGTTTTTT
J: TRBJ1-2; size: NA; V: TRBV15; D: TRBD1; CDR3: CATSRSRSGTGGPAEYGYTF; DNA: TGTGCCACCAGCAGATCCCGATCCGGGACAGGGGGCCCTGCTGAATATGGCTACACCTTC
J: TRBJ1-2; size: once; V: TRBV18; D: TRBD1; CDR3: CASSPAGQRFPYGYTF; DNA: TGTGCCAGCTCACCAGCGGGACAGCGCTTTCCTTATGGCTACACCTTC
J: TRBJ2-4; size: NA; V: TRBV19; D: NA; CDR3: CASSIEPGRLGPKNIQYF; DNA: TGTGCCAGTAGTATAGAGCCCGGACGCCTGGGGCCCAAAAACATTCAGTACTTC
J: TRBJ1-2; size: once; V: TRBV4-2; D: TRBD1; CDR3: CASTQGGSYGYTF; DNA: TGTGCCAGCACCCAGGGGGGGAGCTATGGCTACACCTTC